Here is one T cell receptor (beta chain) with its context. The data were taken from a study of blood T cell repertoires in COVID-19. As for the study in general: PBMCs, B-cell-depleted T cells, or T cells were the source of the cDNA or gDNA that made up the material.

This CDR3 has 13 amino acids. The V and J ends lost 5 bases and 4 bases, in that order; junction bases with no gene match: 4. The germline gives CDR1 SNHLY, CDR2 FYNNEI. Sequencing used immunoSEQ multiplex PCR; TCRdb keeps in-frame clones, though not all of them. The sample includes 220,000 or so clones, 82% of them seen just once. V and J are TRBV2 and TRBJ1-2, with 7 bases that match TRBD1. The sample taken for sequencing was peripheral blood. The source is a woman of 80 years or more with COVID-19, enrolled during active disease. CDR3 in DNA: TGTGCCAGCAGTAGACAGGGCCTCTATGGCTACACCTTC. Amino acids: CASSRQGLYGYTF.